Sequencing of this T cell receptor beta chain was carried out in a study of OX40 agonist ivuxolimab in advanced cancers. The overall study: Every 2 weeks, ivuxolimab was infused into the patients intravenously at between 0.01 and 10 mg/kg. The dose-escalation cohort was approximately 81% male, with a mean age of around 60 years, ranging about 20 to 85. One hepatocellular carcinoma and a couple of cutaneous melanoma patients partially responded.

This CDR3 has 14 residues. The germline gives CDR1 MNHNY, CDR2 SVGAGI (reference sequence). V lost 6 bases to trimming and J lost 10 bases; unmatched junction nucleotides: 14. Some clones are missing from TCRdb's copy, which holds only in-frame ones; the method was immunoSEQ multiplex PCR. The sample gives about 50,000 clones, around 85% of which show up once; approximately 2.5% is in the top ten. This chain links TRBV6-6 with TRBJ1-1; 7 bases line up with TRBD1. The source of this sequence is an adult with an advanced solid tumor such as melanoma, head and neck, liver or kidney cancer. Sequencing used CD4+ or CD8+ T cells sorted from blood, obtained in a trial of the OX40 agonist ivuxolimab. CDR3 residues: CASRDPGQPMRAFF. The CDR3 nucleotides are TGTGCCAGCAGGGACCCGGGACAGCCGATGAGAGCTTTCTTT.